This T cell receptor beta chain stems from a study of OX40 agonist ivuxolimab in advanced cancers. In terms of the full investigation: Ivuxolimab, which targeted the costimulatory receptor OX40 (CD134), was an agonistic, fully human IgG2 monoclonal antibody. Intravenous ivuxolimab was administered to patients every 2 weeks at six dose levels: 0.01, 0.1, 0.3, 1.5, 3 and 10 mg/kg. Of the approximately 54 dose-escalation patients, hepatocellular carcinoma was present in around 19, melanoma in around 15, renal cell carcinoma in 9 and head and neck cancer in 9. In the dose-escalation cohort, 75% to 85% of patients were male, and the mean age was 60 years with a range of about 20 to 79. Prior anti-PD-1, anti-PD-L1 or anti-CTLA-4 therapy was permitted, and 35% to 40% of dose-escalation patients had received checkpoint inhibitors. Partial responses occurred in three dose-escalation patients, of whom one had hepatocellular carcinoma and two had cutaneous melanoma. Peripheral TCRbeta sequencing aimed to test whether ivuxolimab altered TCR sequence diversity and caused clonal T-cell expansion. The paper describes the monotherapy dose-escalation part (N = 52 patients) of the phase I trial of ivuxolimab. Points the paper makes about the study in general: At doses of 0.1 to 3.0 mg/kg, clonal expansion of both CD4+ and CD8+ T cells in blood was seen between baseline and week 6. Low levels of normalized T-cell clonal expansion were also seen in some nonresponding patients. Which antigens the clonally expanded peripheral T cells were specific for was not determined. In partial responders in the 0.1-3.0 mg/kg groups, normalized peripheral clonal expansion was found to be among the lowest, especially among CD8+ T cells. After ivuxolimab, more expanded clones were found on average in CD8+ T cells than in CD4+ T cells.

Concerning this clone itself: The antigen this receptor binds is unknown. Base qualities are not at hand, and no much larger clone is one base apart.

From the cysteine through the phenylalanine, the CDR3 covers 12 amino acids. CDR3 DNA is the only sequence kept; it has 36 bases, read in frame from the first base. V is cut by 6 bases and J by 12 bases, and the space between the germline ends is 15 bases. CDR1 and CDR2 are drawn from the germline V gene: SNHLY, FYNNEI. Patients with autoimmune disease history or receiving systemic immunosuppression were excluded from the trial. Peripheral blood for TCR sequencing was collected from all dose cohorts at baseline, on cycle 4 day 1, and on cycle 7 day 1. The samples were taken from a phase I, first-in-human, multicenter, open-label dose-escalation trial of ivuxolimab. Adults with locally advanced or metastatic melanoma, renal cell, hepatocellular, or head and neck squamous cell carcinoma were enrolled in the trial. Before TCR sequencing, CD4+ and CD8+ T cells were separately sorted from peripheral blood.

Genomic DNA was extracted from sorted cells for sequencing of the TCRbeta CDR3 region. The immunoSEQ Assay was used to sequence the TCRbeta CDR3 regions. TCRdb limited this immuneACCESS table to in-frame rearrangements with V and J called. A share of clones is missing; checked studies link under half to unresolved V genes, and the rest is unexplained. For this sample there are 63,000 or so clones; around nine tenths appear just once. The biggest ten clones account for over 2% of the sample. The receptor was isolated from an adult with an advanced solid tumor such as melanoma, head and neck, liver or kidney cancer. The sample was CD4+ or CD8+ T cells sorted from blood, taken in a trial of the OX40 agonist ivuxolimab. Here the chain combines TRBV2 and TRBJ2-4; the D gene is not confidently resolved. The bases read TGTGCCAGCAGCCCTGACTTGTCGGATCAGTACTTC. This gives the protein CASSPDLSDQYF.